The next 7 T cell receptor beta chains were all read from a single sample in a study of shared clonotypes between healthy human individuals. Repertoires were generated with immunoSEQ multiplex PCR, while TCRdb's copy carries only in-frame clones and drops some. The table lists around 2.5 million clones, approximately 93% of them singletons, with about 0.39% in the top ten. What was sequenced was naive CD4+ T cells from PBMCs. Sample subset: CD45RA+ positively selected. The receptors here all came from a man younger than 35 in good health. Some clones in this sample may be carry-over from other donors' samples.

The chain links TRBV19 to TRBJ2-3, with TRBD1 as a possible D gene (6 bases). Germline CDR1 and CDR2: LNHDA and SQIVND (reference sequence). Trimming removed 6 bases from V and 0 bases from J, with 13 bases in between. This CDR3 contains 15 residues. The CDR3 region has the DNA TGTGCCAGTAGACCACAGGGTCCTAGCACAGATACGCAGTATTTT. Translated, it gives CASRPQGPSTDTQYF.

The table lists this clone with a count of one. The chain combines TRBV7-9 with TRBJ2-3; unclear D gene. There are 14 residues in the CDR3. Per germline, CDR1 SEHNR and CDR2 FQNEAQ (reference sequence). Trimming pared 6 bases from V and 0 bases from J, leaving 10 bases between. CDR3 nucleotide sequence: TGTGCCAGCAGGTACGCCCAGAGCACAGATACGCAGTATTTT. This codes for CASRYAQSTDTQYF.

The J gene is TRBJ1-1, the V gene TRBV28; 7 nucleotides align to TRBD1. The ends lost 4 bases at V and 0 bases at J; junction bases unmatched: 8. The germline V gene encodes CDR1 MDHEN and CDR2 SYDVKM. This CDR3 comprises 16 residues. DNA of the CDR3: TGTGCCAGCAGTTGGAAGACAGGGATCATGAACACTGAAGCTTTCTTT. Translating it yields CASSWKTGIMNTEAFF.

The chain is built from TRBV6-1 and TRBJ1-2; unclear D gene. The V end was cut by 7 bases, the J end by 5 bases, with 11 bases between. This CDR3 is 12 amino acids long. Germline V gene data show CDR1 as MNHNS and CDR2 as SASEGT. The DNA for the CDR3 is TGTGCCAGCAATCCGCGGGCATATGGCTACACCTTC. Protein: CASNPRAYGYTF.

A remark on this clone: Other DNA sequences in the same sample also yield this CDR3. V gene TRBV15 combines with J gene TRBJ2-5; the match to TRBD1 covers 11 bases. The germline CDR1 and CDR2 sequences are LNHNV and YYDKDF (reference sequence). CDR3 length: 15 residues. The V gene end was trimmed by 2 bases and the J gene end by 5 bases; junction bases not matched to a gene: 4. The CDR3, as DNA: TGTGCCACCAGCAGAAGGGACAGGGGGAGGGAGACCCAGTACTTC. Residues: CATSRRDRGRETQYF.

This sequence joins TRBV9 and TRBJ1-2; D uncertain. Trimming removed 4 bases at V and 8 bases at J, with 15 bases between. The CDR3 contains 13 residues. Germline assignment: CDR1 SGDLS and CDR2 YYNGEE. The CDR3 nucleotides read TGTGCCAGCAGCCCAGCGATCGAGAGGGGCTACACCTTC. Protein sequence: CASSPAIERGYTF.

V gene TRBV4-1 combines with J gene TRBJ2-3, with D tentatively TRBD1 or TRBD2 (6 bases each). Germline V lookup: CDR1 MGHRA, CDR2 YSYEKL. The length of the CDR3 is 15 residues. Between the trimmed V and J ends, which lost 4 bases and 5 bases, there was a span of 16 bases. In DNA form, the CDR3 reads TGCGCCAGCAGCCCTAGTCGGGGGCAGGTAGATACGCAGTATTTT. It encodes CASSPSRGQVDTQYF.